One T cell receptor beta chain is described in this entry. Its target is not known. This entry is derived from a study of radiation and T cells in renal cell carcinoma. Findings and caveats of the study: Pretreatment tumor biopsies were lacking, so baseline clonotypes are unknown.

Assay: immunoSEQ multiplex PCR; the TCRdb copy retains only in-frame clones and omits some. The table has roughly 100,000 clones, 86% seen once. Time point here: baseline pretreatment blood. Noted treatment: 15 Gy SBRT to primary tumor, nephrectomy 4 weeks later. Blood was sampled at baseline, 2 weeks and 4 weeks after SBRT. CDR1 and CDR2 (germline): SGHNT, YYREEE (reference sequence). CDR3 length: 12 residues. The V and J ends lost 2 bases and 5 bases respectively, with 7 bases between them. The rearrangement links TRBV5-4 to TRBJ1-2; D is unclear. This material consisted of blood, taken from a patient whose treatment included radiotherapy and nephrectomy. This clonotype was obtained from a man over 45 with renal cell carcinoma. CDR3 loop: CASSFEFYGYTF. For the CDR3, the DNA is TGTGCCAGCAGCTTCGAATTTTATGGCTACACCTTC.